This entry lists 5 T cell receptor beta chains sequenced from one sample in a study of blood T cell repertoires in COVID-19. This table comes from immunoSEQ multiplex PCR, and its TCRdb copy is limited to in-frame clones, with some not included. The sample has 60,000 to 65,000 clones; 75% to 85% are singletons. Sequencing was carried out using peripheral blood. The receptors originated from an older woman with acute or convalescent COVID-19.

The CDR3, as DNA: TGTGCCATCCGGGAAGGGACCGGGGAGCTGTTTTTT. It is translated as CAIREGTGELFF. V is TRBV10-3 and J is TRBJ2-2; a possible D gene is TRBD2 (5 bases). The CDR3 is 12 residues long. CDR1 is ENHRY, CDR2 SYGVKD, per germline. V was pared by 8 bases and J by 5 bases, with 9 bases between.

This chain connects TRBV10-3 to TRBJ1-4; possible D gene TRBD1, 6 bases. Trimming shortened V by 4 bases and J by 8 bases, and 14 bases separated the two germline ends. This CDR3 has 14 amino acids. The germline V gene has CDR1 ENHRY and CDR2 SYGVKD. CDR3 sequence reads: CAISGTASGEKLFF. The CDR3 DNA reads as TGTGCCATCAGTGGGACAGCGAGTGGCGAAAAACTGTTTTTT.

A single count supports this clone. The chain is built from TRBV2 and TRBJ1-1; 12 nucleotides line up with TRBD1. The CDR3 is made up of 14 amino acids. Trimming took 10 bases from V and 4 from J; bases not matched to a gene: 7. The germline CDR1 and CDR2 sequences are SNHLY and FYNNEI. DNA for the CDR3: TGTGCCATCCATCGGGACAGGGGGCCCACTGAAGCTTTCTTT. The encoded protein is CAIHRDRGPTEAFF.

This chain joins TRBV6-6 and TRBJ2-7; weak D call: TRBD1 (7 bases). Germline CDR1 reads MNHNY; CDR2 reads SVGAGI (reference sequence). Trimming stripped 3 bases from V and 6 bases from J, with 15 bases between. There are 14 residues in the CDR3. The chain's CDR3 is CASSYQNRGGEQYF. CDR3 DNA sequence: TGTGCCAGCAGTTATCAAAACAGGGGAGGCGAGCAGTACTTC.

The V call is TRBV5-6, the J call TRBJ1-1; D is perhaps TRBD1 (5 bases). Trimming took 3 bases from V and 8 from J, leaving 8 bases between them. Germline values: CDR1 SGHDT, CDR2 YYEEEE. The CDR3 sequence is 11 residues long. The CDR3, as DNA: TGTGCCAGCAGCTGGTCAGGGGAAGCTTTCTTT. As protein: CASSWSGEAFF.